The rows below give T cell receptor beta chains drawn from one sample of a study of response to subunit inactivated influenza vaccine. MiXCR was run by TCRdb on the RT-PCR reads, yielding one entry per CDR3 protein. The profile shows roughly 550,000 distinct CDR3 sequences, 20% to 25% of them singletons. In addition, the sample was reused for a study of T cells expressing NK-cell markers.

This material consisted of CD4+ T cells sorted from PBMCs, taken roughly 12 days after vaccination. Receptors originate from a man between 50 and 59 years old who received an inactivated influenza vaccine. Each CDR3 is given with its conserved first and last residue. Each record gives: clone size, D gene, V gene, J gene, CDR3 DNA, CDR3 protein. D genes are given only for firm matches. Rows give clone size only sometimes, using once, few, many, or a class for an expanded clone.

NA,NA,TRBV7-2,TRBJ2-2,TGTGCCAGCAGCAGGCACCCGTGGACCGGGGAGCTGTTTTTT,CASSRHPWTGELFF
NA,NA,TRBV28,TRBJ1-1,TGTGCCAGCAGTTTCCTCGGGACAGAAGCTTTCTTT,CASSFLGTEAFF
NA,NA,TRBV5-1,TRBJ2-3,TGCGCCAGCAGCTCCGGGGGGCTTGGGTCCACAGATACGCAGTATTTT,CASSSGGLGSTDTQYF
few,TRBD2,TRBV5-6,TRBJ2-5,TGTGCCAGCAGCTTGGAGCGGGGAGCGGGGGGTCGGGAGACCCAGTACTTC,CASSLERGAGGRETQYF
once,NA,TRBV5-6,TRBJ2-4,TGTGCCAGCAGCTTGGACCGGAGCCCGTCCGACATTCAGTACTTC,CASSLDRSPSDIQYF
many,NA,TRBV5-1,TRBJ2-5,TGTGCCAGCAGCTTAGCCGGCAGCCAAGAGACCCAGTACTTC,CASSLAGSQETQYF
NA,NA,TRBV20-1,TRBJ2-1,TGCAGTGCTAGGACGGGGGCCGCAATGGGGCAGTTCTTC,CSARTGAAMGQFF
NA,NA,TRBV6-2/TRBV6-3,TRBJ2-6,TGTGCCAGCACCGCAAATCGCCCTACAGGGCTCCTAAGCGCTGGGGCCAACGTCCTGACTTTC,CASTANRPTGLLSAGANVLTF
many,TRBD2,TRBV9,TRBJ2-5,TGTGCCAGCAGCGTAGCTACGGGACTAGGGGAAGAGACCCAGTACTTC,CASSVATGLGEETQYF
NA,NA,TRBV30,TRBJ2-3,TGTGCCTGGAGTCGGGGGAGAAGCACAGATACGCAGTATTTT,CAWSRGRSTDTQYF
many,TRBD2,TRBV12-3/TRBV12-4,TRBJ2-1,TGTGCCAGCCGTCGACGGGGGGGCTCCTACAATGAGCAGTTCTTC,CASRRRGGSYNEQFF
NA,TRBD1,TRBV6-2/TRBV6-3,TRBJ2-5,TGTGCCAGCAGTTACTCGACAGGGCAAGAGACCCAGTACTTC,CASSYSTGQETQYF
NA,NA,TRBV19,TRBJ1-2,TGTGCCAGTAGTATGGATTATGGCTACACCTTC,CASSMDYGYTF
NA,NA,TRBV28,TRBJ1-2,TGTGCCAGCAGTTTAAGGGTGGGCAGGGGTCGTCACTATGGCTACACCTTC,CASSLRVGRGRHYGYTF
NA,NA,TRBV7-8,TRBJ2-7,TGTGCCAGCAGCTTAGTTCCCCGACCTACAGACGAGCAGTACTTC,CASSLVPRPTDEQYF
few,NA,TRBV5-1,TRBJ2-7,TGCGCCAGCAGCTTGGAAGGCCGGCCGGGCTACGAGCAGTACTTC,CASSLEGRPGYEQYF
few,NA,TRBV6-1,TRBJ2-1,TGTGCCAGCAGGCCCAGGGTCCGAGGGTACAATGAGCAGTTCTTC,CASRPRVRGYNEQFF
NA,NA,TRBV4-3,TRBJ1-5,TGCGCCAGCAGCCAAGATTTTGGGCGCGATCAGCCCCAGCATTTT,CASSQDFGRDQPQHF
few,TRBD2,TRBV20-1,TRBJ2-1,TGCAGTGCTAGGGGACTAGCGGGGTACAATGAGCAGTTCTTC,CSARGLAGYNEQFF
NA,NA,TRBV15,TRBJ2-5,TGTGCCACCAGCAGAGATGGGGCGGGTTTCTCGGAGACCCAGTACTTC,CATSRDGAGFSETQYF
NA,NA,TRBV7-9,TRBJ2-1,TGTGCCAGCAGCTTAGACGCCGGGACTCACAATGAGCAGTTCTTC,CASSLDAGTHNEQFF
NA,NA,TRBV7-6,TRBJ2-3,TGTGCCAGCCAGGGAGCGGACACAGATACGCAGTATTTT,CASQGADTDTQYF
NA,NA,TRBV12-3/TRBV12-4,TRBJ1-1,TGTGCCAGCAGTTTTAGAGTGGGTGGGAACACTGAAGCTTTCTTT,CASSFRVGGNTEAFF
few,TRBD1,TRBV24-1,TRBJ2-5,TGTGCCACCAGTGACATGTCCCGGGACAGGGGAGAGACCCAGTACTTC,CATSDMSRDRGETQYF
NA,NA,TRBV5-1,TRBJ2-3,TGCGCCAGCAGCGAACCACGAGATACGCAGTATTTT,CASSEPRDTQYF
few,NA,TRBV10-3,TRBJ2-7,TGTGCCATCAGGTCCCGGAGCTCCTACGAGCAGTACTTC,CAIRSRSSYEQYF
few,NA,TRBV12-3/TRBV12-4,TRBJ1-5,TGTGCCAGCAGTTTATCAGGGGTTCGTTTCACTCAGCCCCAGCATTTT,CASSLSGVRFTQPQHF
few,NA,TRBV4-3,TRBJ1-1,TGCGCCAGCAGCCAAGCTGGGTTGGGCACTGAAGCTTTCTTT,CASSQAGLGTEAFF
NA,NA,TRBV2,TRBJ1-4,TGTGCCAGCAGTTCCAGCGGGGAGGAAAAACTGTTTTTT,CASSSSGEEKLFF
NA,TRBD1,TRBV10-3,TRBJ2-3,TGTGCCATCAACATGGACAGGGGTCCAGATACGCAGTATTTT,CAINMDRGPDTQYF
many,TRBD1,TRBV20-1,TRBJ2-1,TGCAGTGCTAAGCCGGGACAGGGGGTGATGGGTAAGAGGAATGAGCAGTTCTTC,CSAKPGQGVMGKRNEQFF
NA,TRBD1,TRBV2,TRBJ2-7,TGTGCCAGCAGTGGAAGGGACAGGGGCGCCTACGAGCAGTACTTC,CASSGRDRGAYEQYF
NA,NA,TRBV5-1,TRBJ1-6,TGCGCCAGCAGCTTCAGGGGTGTCTATAATTCACCCCTCCACTTT,CASSFRGVYNSPLHF
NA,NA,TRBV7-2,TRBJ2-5,TGTGCCAGCAGCTTAGGGGCTAGACGCGAGACCCAGTACTTC,CASSLGARRETQYF
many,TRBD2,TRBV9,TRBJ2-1,TGTGCCAGCAGCGTAGCTTCGACTAGCCATGAGCAGTTCTTC,CASSVASTSHEQFF
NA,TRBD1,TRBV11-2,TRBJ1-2,TGTGCCAGCAGCCCCACGACAGGGGGCGGTGGCTACACCTTC,CASSPTTGGGGYTF
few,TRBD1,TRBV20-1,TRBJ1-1,TGCAGTGCTAGCGAACAGGGGACTTTTTTCGGAGCTTTCTTT,CSASEQGTFFGAFF
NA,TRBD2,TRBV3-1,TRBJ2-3,TGTGCCAGCAGCCAAGTTGCTAGCGGGAGTCCAGATACGCAGTATTTT,CASSQVASGSPDTQYF
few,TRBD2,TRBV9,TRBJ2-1,TGTGCCAGCAGCCCTTCCGGGACTAGCCCTAATGAGCAGTTCTTC,CASSPSGTSPNEQFF
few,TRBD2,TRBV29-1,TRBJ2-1,TGCAGCGTTGAACCCCTAGCGGGAGGCTCCTACAATGAGCAGTTCTTC,CSVEPLAGGSYNEQFF
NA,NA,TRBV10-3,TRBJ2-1,TGTGCCATCAGTCGCTGGACTGGTAGCGTCACCTACAATGAGCAGTTCTTC,CAISRWTGSVTYNEQFF